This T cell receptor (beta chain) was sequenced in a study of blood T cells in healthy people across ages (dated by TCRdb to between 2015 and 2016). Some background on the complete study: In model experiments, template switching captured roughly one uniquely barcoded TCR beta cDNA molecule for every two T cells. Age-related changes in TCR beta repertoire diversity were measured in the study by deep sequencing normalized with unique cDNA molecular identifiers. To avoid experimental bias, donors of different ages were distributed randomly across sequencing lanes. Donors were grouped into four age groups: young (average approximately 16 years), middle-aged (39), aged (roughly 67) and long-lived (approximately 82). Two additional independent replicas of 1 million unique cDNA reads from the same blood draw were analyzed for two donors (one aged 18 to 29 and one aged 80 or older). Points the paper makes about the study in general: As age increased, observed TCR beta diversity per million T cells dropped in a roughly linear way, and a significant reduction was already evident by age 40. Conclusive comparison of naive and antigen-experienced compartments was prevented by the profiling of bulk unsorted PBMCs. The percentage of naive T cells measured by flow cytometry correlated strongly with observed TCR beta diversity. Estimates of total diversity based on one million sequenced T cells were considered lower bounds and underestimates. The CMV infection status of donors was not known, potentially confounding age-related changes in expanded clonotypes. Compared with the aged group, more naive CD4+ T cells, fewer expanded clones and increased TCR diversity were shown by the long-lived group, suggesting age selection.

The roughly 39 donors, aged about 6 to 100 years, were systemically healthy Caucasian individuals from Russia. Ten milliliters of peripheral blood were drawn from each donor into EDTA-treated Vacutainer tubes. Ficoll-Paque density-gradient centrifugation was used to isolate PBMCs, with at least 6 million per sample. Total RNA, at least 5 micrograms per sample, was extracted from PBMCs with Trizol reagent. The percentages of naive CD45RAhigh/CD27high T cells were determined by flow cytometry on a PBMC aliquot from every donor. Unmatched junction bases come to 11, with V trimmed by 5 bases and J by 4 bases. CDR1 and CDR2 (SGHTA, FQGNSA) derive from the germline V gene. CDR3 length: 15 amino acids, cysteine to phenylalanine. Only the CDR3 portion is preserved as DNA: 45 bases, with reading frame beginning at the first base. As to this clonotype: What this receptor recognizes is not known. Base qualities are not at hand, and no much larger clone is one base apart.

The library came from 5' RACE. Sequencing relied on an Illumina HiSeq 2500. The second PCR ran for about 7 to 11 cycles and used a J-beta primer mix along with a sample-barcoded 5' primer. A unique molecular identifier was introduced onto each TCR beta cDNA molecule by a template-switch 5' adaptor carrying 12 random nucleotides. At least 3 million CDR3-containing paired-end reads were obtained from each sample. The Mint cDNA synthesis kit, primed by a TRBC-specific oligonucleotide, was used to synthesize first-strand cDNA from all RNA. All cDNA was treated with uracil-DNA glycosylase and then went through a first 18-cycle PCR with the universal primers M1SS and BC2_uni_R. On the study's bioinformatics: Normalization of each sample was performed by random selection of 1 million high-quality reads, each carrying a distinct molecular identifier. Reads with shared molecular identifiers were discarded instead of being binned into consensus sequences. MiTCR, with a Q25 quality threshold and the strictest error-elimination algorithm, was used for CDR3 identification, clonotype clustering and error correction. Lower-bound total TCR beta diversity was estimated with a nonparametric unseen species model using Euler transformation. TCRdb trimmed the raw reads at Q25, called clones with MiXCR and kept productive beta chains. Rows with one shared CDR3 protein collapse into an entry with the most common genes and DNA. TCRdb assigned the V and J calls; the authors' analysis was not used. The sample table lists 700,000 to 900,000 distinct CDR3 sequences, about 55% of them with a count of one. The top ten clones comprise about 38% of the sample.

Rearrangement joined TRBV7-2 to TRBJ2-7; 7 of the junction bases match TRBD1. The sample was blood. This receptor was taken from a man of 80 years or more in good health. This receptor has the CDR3 CASSPEAGGSYEQYF. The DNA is TGTGCCAGCAGCCCCGAGGCAGGGGGATCGTACGAGCAGTACTTC.